This entry lists 5 T cell receptor beta chains sequenced from one sample in a study of shared clonotypes between healthy human individuals. Using immunoSEQ multiplex PCR, the repertoire was profiled, and TCRdb retains in-frame clones only, with some absent. Of about 990,000 clones in the sample, approximately 80% were seen once. The sequencing input was memory CD4+ T cells from PBMCs. The subset was: CD45RA-negative fraction. Every receptor here comes from a man aged 18 to 29 in good health. Some clones in this sample may be carry-over from other donors' samples.

V gene TRBV2 combines with J gene TRBJ2-1; 14 bases map to TRBD2. This CDR3 comprises 16 residues. Per the germline V gene, CDR1 is SNHLY and CDR2 is FYNNEI. J gave up 4 bases and V 8 bases, and 7 bases lay outside the gene matches. DNA of the CDR3: TGTGCCAGCCGCGACCGGACTAGCGGGAGGTACAATGAGCAGTTCTTC. Amino acid sequence: CASRDRTSGRYNEQFF.

This rearrangement joins TRBV5-4 to TRBJ2-7; D might be TRBD1 (7 bases). The CDR3 loop spans 17 amino acids. Germline-derived CDR1 and CDR2 are SGHNT and YYREEE (reference sequence). Trimming cost V 0 bases and J 0 bases, with 16 bases left between them. Here the CDR3 DNA reads TGTGCCAGCAGCTTGGATATCCAGGGGGGTAGCTCCTACGAGCAGTACTTC. Amino acid sequence: CASSLDIQGGSSYEQYF.

The genes are TRBV6-4 and TRBJ2-1; 12 bases are a match to TRBD2. The V gene end was trimmed by 5 bases and the J gene end by 2 bases; junction bases not matched to a gene: 7. Germline loops: CDR1 MRHNA, CDR2 SNTAGT. The CDR3 contains 17 residues. The CDR3 reads CASSILAGGGTYNEQFF. The DNA for the CDR3 is TGTGCCAGCAGTATCCTAGCGGGAGGGGGGACCTACAATGAGCAGTTCTTC.

CDR3 protein: CASSRGQGPYEQYF. CDR3 in DNA: TGCGCCAGCAGCCGGGGACAGGGGCCCTACGAGCAGTACTTC. This chain joins TRBV4-3 and TRBJ2-7; 10 nucleotides line up with TRBD1. CDR1 and CDR2 (germline): LGHNA, YSLEER. There are 14 residues in the CDR3. Trimming removed 4 bases from V and 2 bases from J; junction bases left unmatched: 2.

The gene calls are TRBV27 and TRBJ1-1; D perhaps matches TRBD1 (6 bases). The CDR3 runs 14 residues. The germline V gene has CDR1 MNHEY and CDR2 SMNVEV (reference sequence). Trimming cost V 5 bases and J 2 bases, with 12 bases left between them. Written as DNA, the CDR3 is TGTGCCAGCAGTCGCAGGGGATTCAACACTGAAGCTTTCTTT. Translation: CASSRRGFNTEAFF.